This section outlines one TCR beta chain sequence together with its context. Its target is unknown. This CDR3 contains 16 residues. Trimming left V 2 bases short and J 8 bases short, with 16 bases between. The germline V gene encodes CDR1 MNHEY and CDR2 SVGAGI. The donors were healthy bone marrow donors. The sample is drawn from a study of cytomegalovirus exposure and HLA in healthy donors. Overall study findings and caveats: Roughly uniform depth of sequencing across donors was assumed in presence/absence analyses. For TCR beta chains, V- and J-gene trimming was later linked to a missense DCLRE1C variant. Looking again later, the authors saw that most CMV-associated TCR beta chains seemed HLA-restricted.

13 Jbeta primers and 60 Vbeta primers were used for the PCR. TCRdb's table, derived via immunoSEQ multiplex PCR, lists solely in-frame clones and lacks some. The sample shows just over 150,000 clones, and roughly 1.3% sits with its ten largest clones. V gene TRBV6-5 combines with J gene TRBJ1-6, with D unclear. Sequencing used PBMCs. This TCR was sampled from a woman aged 55-69 years in good health and CMV-seronegative. In nucleotides, the CDR3 is TGTGCCAGCAGTTACCAAGGGCGAAGCGGTTATTCACCCCTCCACTTT. It translates to CASSYQGRSGYSPLHF.